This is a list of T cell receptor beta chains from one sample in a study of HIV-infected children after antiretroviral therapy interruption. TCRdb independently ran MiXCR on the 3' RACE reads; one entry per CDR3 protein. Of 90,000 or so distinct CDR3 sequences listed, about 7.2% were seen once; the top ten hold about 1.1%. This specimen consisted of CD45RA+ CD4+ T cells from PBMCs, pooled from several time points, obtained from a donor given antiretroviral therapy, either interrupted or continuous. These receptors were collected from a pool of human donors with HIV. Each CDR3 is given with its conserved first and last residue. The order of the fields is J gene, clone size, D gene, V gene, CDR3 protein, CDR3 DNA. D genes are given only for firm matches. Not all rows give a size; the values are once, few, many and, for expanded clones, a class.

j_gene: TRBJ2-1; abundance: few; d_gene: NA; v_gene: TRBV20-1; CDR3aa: CSASPVGPEQFF; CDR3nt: TGCAGTGCTAGCCCTGTAGGGCCTGAGCAGTTCTTC
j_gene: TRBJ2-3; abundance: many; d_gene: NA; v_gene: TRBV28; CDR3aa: CASSLSGTSTDTQYF; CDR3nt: TGTGCCAGCAGTTTATCAGGGACTAGCACAGATACGCAGTATTTT
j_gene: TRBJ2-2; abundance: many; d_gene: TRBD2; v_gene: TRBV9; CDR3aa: CASTARGASNTGELFF; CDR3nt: TGTGCCAGCACCGCGCGGGGGGCGAGTAACACCGGGGAGCTGTTTTTT
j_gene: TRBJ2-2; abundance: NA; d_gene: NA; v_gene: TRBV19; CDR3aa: CASSISGRANTGELFF; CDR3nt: TGTGCCAGTAGTATATCGGGAAGAGCGAACACCGGGGAGCTGTTTTTT
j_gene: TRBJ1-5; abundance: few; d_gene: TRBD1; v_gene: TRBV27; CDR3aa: CASSLAGQGSNQPQHF; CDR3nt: TGTGCCAGCAGCCTAGCGGGACAGGGTAGCAATCAGCCCCAGCATTTT
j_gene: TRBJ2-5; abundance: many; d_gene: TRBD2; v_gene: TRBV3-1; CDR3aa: CASSQDPRTSGGIQETQYF; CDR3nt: TGTGCCAGCAGCCAAGATCCTCGGACTAGCGGGGGTATCCAAGAGACCCAGTACTTC
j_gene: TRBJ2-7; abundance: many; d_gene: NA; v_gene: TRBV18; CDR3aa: CASSPGSSYEQYF; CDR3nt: TGTGCCAGCTCACCAGGGTCTTCCTACGAGCAGTACTTC
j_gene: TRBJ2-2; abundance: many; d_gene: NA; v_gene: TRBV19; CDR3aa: CASRFPGTNTGELFF; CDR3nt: TGTGCCAGTAGGTTTCCAGGGACGAACACCGGGGAGCTGTTTTTT
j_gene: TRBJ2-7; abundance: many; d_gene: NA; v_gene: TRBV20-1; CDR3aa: CSAPLSRTDSYEQYF; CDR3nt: TGCAGTGCTCCCCTGTCCAGGACAGACTCCTACGAGCAGTACTTC
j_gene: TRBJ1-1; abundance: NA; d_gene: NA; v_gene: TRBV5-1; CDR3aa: CASQLLSREGGTEAFF; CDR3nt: TGCGCCAGCCAACTTCTGAGCAGGGAGGGTGGCACTGAAGCTTTCTTT
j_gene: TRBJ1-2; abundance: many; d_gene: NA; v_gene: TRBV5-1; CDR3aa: CASSSHKTASNYGYTF; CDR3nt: TGCGCCAGCAGCTCCCATAAGACAGCATCTAACTATGGCTACACCTTC
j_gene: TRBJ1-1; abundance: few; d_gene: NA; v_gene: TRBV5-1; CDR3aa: CASSTNAGIQSNTEAFF; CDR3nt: TGCGCCAGCAGCACCAACGCGGGGATTCAATCGAACACTGAAGCTTTCTTT
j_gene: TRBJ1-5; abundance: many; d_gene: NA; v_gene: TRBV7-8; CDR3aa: CASSGGQPQHF; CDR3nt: TGTGCCAGCAGTGGGGGTCAGCCCCAGCATTTT
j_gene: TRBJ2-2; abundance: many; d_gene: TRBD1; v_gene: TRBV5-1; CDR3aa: CASSLGTENTGELFF; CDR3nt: TGCGCCAGCAGCTTAGGGACAGAGAACACCGGGGAGCTGTTTTTT
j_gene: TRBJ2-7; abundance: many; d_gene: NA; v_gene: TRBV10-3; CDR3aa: CAIGTQTYEQYF; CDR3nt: TGTGCCATCGGGACCCAGACCTACGAGCAGTACTTC
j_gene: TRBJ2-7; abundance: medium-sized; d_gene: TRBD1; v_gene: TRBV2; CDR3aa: CASSPDRGLSYEQYF; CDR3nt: TGTGCCAGCAGCCCAGACAGGGGGCTTTCCTACGAGCAGTACTTC
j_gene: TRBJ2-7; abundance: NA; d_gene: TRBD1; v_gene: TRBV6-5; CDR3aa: CASSYSRDRGFATYEQYF; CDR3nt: TGTGCCAGCAGTTATTCGCGGGACAGGGGATTTGCAACCTACGAGCAGTACTTC
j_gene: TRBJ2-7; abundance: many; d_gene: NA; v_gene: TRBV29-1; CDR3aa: CSVRNSEQYF; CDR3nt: TGCAGCGTCAGAAACAGCGAGCAGTACTTC
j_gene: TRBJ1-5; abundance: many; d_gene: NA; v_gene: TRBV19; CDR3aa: CASSIRNVLNGNQPQHF; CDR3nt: TGTGCCAGTAGTATTCGGAATGTATTAAATGGCAATCAGCCCCAGCATTTT
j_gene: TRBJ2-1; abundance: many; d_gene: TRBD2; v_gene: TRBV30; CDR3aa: CAWTRAHSGIFSYNEQFF; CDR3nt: TGTGCCTGGACCCGGGCCCATAGCGGGATATTTTCCTACAATGAGCAGTTCTTC
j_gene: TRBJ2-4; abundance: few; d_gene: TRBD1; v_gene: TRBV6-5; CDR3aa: CASGTGGQNTLYF; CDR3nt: TGTGCCAGCGGGACAGGGGGTCAAAACACCTTGTACTTT
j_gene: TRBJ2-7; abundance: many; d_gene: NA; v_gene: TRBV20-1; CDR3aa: CSARSRSTYEQYF; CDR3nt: TGCAGTGCTAGATCTCGCAGCACCTACGAGCAGTACTTC
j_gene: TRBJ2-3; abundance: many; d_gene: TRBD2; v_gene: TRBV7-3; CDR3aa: CASSQGLAYTDTQYF; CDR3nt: TGTGCCAGCAGCCAGGGACTAGCTTACACAGATACGCAGTATTTT
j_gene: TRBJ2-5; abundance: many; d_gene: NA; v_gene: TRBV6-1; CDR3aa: CASSEAGFGQSGTQYF; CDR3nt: TGTGCCAGCAGTGAAGCAGGGTTCGGACAATCGGGGACCCAGTACTTC
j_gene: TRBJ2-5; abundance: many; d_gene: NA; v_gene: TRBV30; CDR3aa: CAYPDNQDTQYF; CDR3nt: TGTGCCTACCCGGACAACCAAGACACCCAGTACTTT
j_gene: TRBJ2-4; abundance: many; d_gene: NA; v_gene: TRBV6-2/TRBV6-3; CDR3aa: CASSDWGTKNIQYF; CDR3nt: TGTGCCAGCTCGGATTGGGGCACCAAAAACATTCAGTACTTC
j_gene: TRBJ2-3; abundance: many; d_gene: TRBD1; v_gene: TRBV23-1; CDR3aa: CASSQGTVGYTSTDTQYF; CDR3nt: TGCGCCAGCAGTCAAGGGACAGTAGGATACACTAGCACAGATACGCAGTATTTT
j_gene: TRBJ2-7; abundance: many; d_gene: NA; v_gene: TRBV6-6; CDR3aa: CASSSSGASYEQYF; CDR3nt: TGTGCCAGCAGTTCCTCCGGGGCCTCCTACGAGCAGTACTTC
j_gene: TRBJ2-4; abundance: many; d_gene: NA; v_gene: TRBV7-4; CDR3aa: CAKRGTHLFYFSKNIQYF; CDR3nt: TGTGCCAAGCGAGGGACACATTTGTTCTATTTCTCCAAAAACATTCAGTACTTC
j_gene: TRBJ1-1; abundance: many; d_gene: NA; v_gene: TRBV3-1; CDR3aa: CASSQEGRRPEAFF; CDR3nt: TGTGCCAGCAGCCAAGAGGGTAGGAGGCCTGAAGCTTTCTTT
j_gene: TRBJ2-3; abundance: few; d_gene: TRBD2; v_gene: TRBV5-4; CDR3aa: CASSLFSPSGMWAQYF; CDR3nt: TGTGCCAGCAGCTTGTTCTCCCCTAGCGGGATGTGGGCGCAGTATTTT
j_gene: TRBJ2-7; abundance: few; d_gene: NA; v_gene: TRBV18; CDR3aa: CASSPRQGSSYEQYF; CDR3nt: TGTGCCAGCTCACCACGCCAGGGGAGCTCCTACGAGCAGTACTTC
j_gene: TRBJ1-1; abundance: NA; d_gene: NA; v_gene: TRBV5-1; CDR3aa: CASSFQGVNTEAFF; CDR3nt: TGCGCCAGCAGCTTTCAGGGCGTGAACACTGAAGCTTTCTTT
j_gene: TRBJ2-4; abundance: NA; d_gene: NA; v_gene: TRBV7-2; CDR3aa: CASSLIRVPGLAKNIQYF; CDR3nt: TGTGCCAGCAGCTTAATTCGCGTCCCAGGACTAGCCAAAAACATTCAGTACTTC
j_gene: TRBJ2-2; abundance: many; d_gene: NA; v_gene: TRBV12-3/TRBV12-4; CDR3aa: CASSPLEAGELFF; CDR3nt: TGTGCCAGCAGTCCCCTTGAGGCCGGGGAGCTGTTTTTT
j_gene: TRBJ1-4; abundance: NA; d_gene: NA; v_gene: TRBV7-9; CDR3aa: CASSLDAGLDEKLFF; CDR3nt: TGTGCCAGCAGCTTAGATGCAGGTCTTGATGAAAAACTGTTTTTT
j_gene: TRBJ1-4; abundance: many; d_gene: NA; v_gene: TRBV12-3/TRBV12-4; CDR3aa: CASSFDGVGSEKLFF; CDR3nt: TGTGCCAGCAGCTTCGATGGGGTTGGGAGTGAAAAACTGTTTTTT